These T cell receptor beta chains were read from a single sample in a study of T cells in localized non-small cell lung cancer. Libraries were prepared by immunoSEQ multiplex PCR; TCRdb keeps only in-frame clonotypes and omits some of them. In the table there are some 11,000 clones, just under 30% of which are singletons. This specimen was lung tumor tissue, taken before any cancer treatment. These receptors all stem from a man between 40 and 75 years old with stage I lung adenocarcinoma. Both conserved end residues are part of each CDR3. The D gene is left open where the match is weak. Clone size is shown for a subset of rows, as once, few, many or a class of expanded clone.

NA,TRBJ2-7,TRBV11-3,NA,TGTGCCAGCAGCCCCGGGGGGCTCTCCTACGAGCAGTACTTC,CASSPGGLSYEQYF
NA,TRBJ2-4,TRBV29-1,NA,TGCAGCGTACTGTCCGTGTTAGCCAAAAACATTCAGTACTTC,CSVLSVLAKNIQYF
NA,TRBJ2-1,TRBV6-8,NA,TGTGCCAGCCACCGGGACTCGAGCTCCTACAATGAGCAGTTCTTC,CASHRDSSSYNEQFF
TRBD1,TRBJ1-1,TRBV18,NA,TGTGCCAGCTCACCGGGACAGGAACGAGCCACTGAAGCTTTCTTT,CASSPGQERATEAFF
NA,TRBJ1-1,TRBV5-1,NA,TGCGCCAGCAGCTTGGAGCAGGGCAGCACTGAAGCTTTCTTT,CASSLEQGSTEAFF
NA,TRBJ1-5,TRBV19,NA,TGTGCCAGTAAAGTCTCCGGGACCCCCGGGCCCCAGCATTTT,CASKVSGTPGPQHF
TRBD1,TRBJ2-7,TRBV23-1,few,TGCGCCAGCAGTCCCACCGGGACAGTGTACGAGCAGTACTTC,CASSPTGTVYEQYF
NA,TRBJ1-4,TRBV11-1,NA,TGTGCCAGCAGCCAGGAAAGTTTCCATGATGAAAAACTGTTTTTT,CASSQESFHDEKLFF
NA,TRBJ1-5,TRBV19,NA,TGTGCCAGTTCCAGGGTCTATAGCAATCAGCCCCAGCATTTT,CASSRVYSNQPQHF
NA,TRBJ1-2,TRBV6-8,NA,TGTGCCAGCAGTCCCGGGGCCCCTAACTATGGCTACACCTTC,CASSPGAPNYGYTF
TRBD2,TRBJ2-2,TRBV6-7,NA,TGTGCCAGCAGTGAACGTGCGGGGGGGAACACCGGGGAGCTGTTTTTT,CASSERAGGNTGELFF
TRBD1,TRBJ1-3,TRBV9,medium-sized,TGTGCCAGCAGCGTCGACAGGGGGCGGAACACCATATATTTT,CASSVDRGRNTIYF
NA,TRBJ1-3,TRBV5-1,NA,TGCGCCAGCAGCTTGGATATCAGCGAAAAGTGGAGCTCTGGAAACACCATATATTTT,CASSLDISEKWSSGNTIYF
TRBD1,TRBJ2-7,TRBV15,NA,TGTGCCACCAGCGACTTCGAGGGGGCGGGCTACGAGCAGTACTTC,CATSDFEGAGYEQYF
NA,TRBJ2-3,TRBV5-1,NA,TGCGCCAGCAGCTTGGTGGTCCGGGGGGATACGCAGTATTTT,CASSLVVRGDTQYF
NA,TRBJ1-2,TRBV18,NA,TGTGCCAGCTCACAGGGTTTTAACTATGGCTACACCTTC,CASSQGFNYGYTF
NA,TRBJ2-3,TRBV9,NA,TGTGCCAGCAGTTCCCTAGCATCTCTATCAGATACGCAGTATTTT,CASSSLASLSDTQYF
NA,TRBJ1-1,TRBV5-1,NA,TGCGCCAGCAGATTGTCCCAACTGAACACTGAAGCTTTCTTT,CASRLSQLNTEAFF
TRBD1,TRBJ1-6,TRBV30,NA,TGTGCCTGGGGGCCCGGGACAGCGGGGTCACCCCTCCACTTT,CAWGPGTAGSPLHF
NA,TRBJ1-5,TRBV6-8,few,TGTGCCAGCACACATAAAACCGGGACGGCCTTCAATCAGCCCCAGCATTTT,CASTHKTGTAFNQPQHF
NA,TRBJ1-2,TRBV11-3,few,TGTGCCAGCAGCTTGAGCCAGGGTGCCTATGGCTACACCTTC,CASSLSQGAYGYTF
NA,TRBJ2-7,TRBV11-3,NA,TGTGCCAGCAGCTTCCACAGGGAACGCTACGAGCAGTACTTC,CASSFHRERYEQYF
TRBD1,TRBJ1-2,TRBV6-8,NA,TGTGCCAGCAGTTTTTACAGGGGCCGGTATGGCTACACCTTC,CASSFYRGRYGYTF
TRBD1,TRBJ1-6,TRBV4-1,NA,TGCGCCAGCAGCCTTGGACAGGGGGCGCTTTCACCCCTCCACTTT,CASSLGQGALSPLHF
TRBD1,TRBJ1-2,TRBV18,NA,TGTGCCAGCTCACCAGACAGGGACTATGGCTACACCTTC,CASSPDRDYGYTF
TRBD1,TRBJ2-5,TRBV4-1,NA,TGCGCCAGCAGCCAAGCGATACCGGGACAGGAAGAGGAGACCCAGTACTTC,CASSQAIPGQEEETQYF
NA,TRBJ2-1,TRBV19,NA,TGTGCCAGTACGACAGGTTACAATGAGCAGTTCTTC,CASTTGYNEQFF
NA,TRBJ1-2,TRBV30,few,TGTGCCTGGAGTGTGGGGCAGATGGAGGGCTACACCTTC,CAWSVGQMEGYTF
TRBD1,TRBJ1-5,TRBV19,NA,TGTGCCAGTAGTGGGACAGGGGGTGGTCAGCCCCAGCATTTT,CASSGTGGGQPQHF
TRBD2,TRBJ2-3,TRBV6-8,NA,TGTGCCAGCACTAGCGGGGATAGCACAGATACGCAGTATTTT,CASTSGDSTDTQYF
NA,TRBJ2-7,TRBV12-5,NA,TGTGCTAGTGGTCCGGGCAGTTCCTACGAGCAGTACTTC,CASGPGSSYEQYF
NA,TRBJ2-3,TRBV19,NA,TGTGCCAGTAGTCGCCCCCAGGGAAATACGCAGTATTTT,CASSRPQGNTQYF
TRBD1,TRBJ1-1,TRBV9,NA,TGTGCCAGCAGCGCAGGGGGTCACAGCTCGAACACTGAAGCTTTCTTT,CASSAGGHSSNTEAFF
TRBD1,TRBJ2-6,TRBV11-3,many,TGTGCCAGCAGCTCGGGACAGGGGAATGGGGCCAACGTCCTGACTTTC,CASSSGQGNGANVLTF
TRBD2,TRBJ2-3,TRBV7-2,few,TGTGCCAGCAGCTTGCTAGCGGGAGCGCTCACAGATACGCAGTATTTT,CASSLLAGALTDTQYF
NA,TRBJ2-1,TRBV6-8,few,TGTGCCAGCAGTGAGGAGGGGGCTAAAGTCAATGAGCAGTTCTTC,CASSEEGAKVNEQFF
TRBD1,TRBJ1-1,TRBV11-3,few,TGTGCCAGCAGCTTAGTGGGGACAGGCAGGCAGTTCACTGAAGCTTTCTTT,CASSLVGTGRQFTEAFF
NA,TRBJ1-1,TRBV9,NA,TGTGCCAGCAGTGGTGATACAGCTCTTAGGGAAGCTTTCTTT,CASSGDTALREAFF
NA,TRBJ1-1,TRBV5-1,NA,TGCGCCAGCAGCTTAGTAACAGGGAACACTGAAGCTTTCTTT,CASSLVTGNTEAFF
NA,TRBJ2-7,TRBV2,NA,TGTGCCAGCAGTGTGAATCGTTACGAGCAGTACTTC,CASSVNRYEQYF
TRBD1,TRBJ2-4,TRBV19,NA,TGTGCCAGTAGTGGTCCCGGGACAGGGGGTACGATTCAGTACTTC,CASSGPGTGGTIQYF
NA,TRBJ1-1,TRBV10-2,NA,TGCGCCAGCAGCGCTCATTCAGGGGTAAACACTGAAGCTTTCTTT,CASSAHSGVNTEAFF
NA,TRBJ1-6,TRBV6-8,medium-sized,TGTGCCAGCAGCAGCCGCAGCTCCTATAATTCACCCCTCCACTTT,CASSSRSSYNSPLHF
NA,TRBJ1-1,TRBV10-2,NA,TGCGCCAGCAGTGAGTCAAGGGGGAATCTAGTCACTGAAGCTTTCTTT,CASSESRGNLVTEAFF
NA,TRBJ2-7,TRBV9,NA,TGTGCCAGCAGCGACAACTACAGGGACGAGCAGTACTTC,CASSDNYRDEQYF
TRBD1,TRBJ2-5,TRBV11-3,NA,TGTGCCAGCAGCCCGACAGGGGGCGAAAAAGAGACCCAGTACTTC,CASSPTGGEKETQYF
NA,TRBJ1-5,TRBV5-1,NA,TGCGCCAGCAGCCCCGACAGCGCCAATCAGCCCCAGCATTTT,CASSPDSANQPQHF
NA,TRBJ2-7,TRBV28,NA,TGTGCCAGCAGTACAACAGGTGACTCCTACGAGCAGTACTTC,CASSTTGDSYEQYF
TRBD1,TRBJ1-6,TRBV6-8,few,TGTGCCAGCGAAAACCGGGACAGGGAACCACCCCTCCACTTT,CASENRDREPPLHF
NA,TRBJ1-2,TRBV5-1,once,TGCGCCAGCAGCCTATCAGGGCAGTCGTTCTATGGCTACACCTTC,CASSLSGQSFYGYTF
NA,TRBJ2-7,TRBV10-2,NA,TGCGCCAGCAGCGATTACGGGGGCGTTGGGAGTGGGGTGGGAGAGCAGTACTTC,CASSDYGGVGSGVGEQYF
NA,TRBJ1-4,TRBV19,few,TGTGCCAGTAGTATTGCAGTAGGGGAAAAACTGTTTTTT,CASSIAVGEKLFF
TRBD2,TRBJ2-7,TRBV6-8,many,TGTGCCAGCAGCCGCGGGGGTTTGTACGAGCAGTACTTC,CASSRGGLYEQYF
NA,TRBJ1-6,TRBV5-1,NA,TGCGCCAGTACCACTGGGAGCGCGGGTTGGCCCCTCCACTTT,CASTTGSAGWPLHF
TRBD1,TRBJ2-1,TRBV19,few,TGTGCCAGTAGTAGGGACAGCTATACCTACAATGAGCAGTTCTTC,CASSRDSYTYNEQFF